A selection of T cell receptor beta chains follows, all from one sample in a study of PD-1 blockade in classical Hodgkin lymphoma. Generated by immunoSEQ multiplex PCR, the TCRdb table keeps only in-frame clones and is missing some. The sample consists of tens of thousands of clones, over 70% of them appearing once. The sequencing here drew on peripheral blood mononuclear cells (PBMCs), taken before the fourth cycle of nivolumab. The receptors come from a human donor with classical Hodgkin lymphoma. Both conserved end residues are part of each CDR3. The D gene is left open where the match is weak. The size field is filled for only some rows; it gives once, few, many or a size class.

J gene: TRBJ2-5
V gene: TRBV5-4
clone size: NA
D gene: NA
CDR3 DNA: TGTGCCAGCAGCTTGGCAGGAGAGACCCAGTACTTC
CDR3 protein: CASSLAGETQYF

J gene: TRBJ2-7
V gene: TRBV7-9
clone size: NA
D gene: NA
CDR3 DNA: TGTGCCAGCAGCCCAGTGGGGTGGGAGCAGTACTTC
CDR3 protein: CASSPVGWEQYF

J gene: TRBJ2-3
V gene: TRBV5-1
clone size: NA
D gene: NA
CDR3 DNA: TGCGCCAGCAGCCCAGGGACTCTACTCCCCACAGATACGCAGTATTTT
CDR3 protein: CASSPGTLLPTDTQYF

J gene: TRBJ2-2
V gene: TRBV4-1
clone size: NA
D gene: NA
CDR3 DNA: TGCGCCAGCAGCCAAGATAAAACAGTCACCGGGGAGCTGTTTTTT
CDR3 protein: CASSQDKTVTGELFF

J gene: TRBJ2-7
V gene: TRBV27
clone size: NA
D gene: NA
CDR3 DNA: TGTGCCAGCAGTTCCTTACCTGTCGATCCCTCCTACGAGCAGTACTTC
CDR3 protein: CASSSLPVDPSYEQYF

J gene: TRBJ1-2
V gene: TRBV5-1
clone size: NA
D gene: NA
CDR3 DNA: TGCGCCAGCAGCAATCTGGGCAGGAATGAAGATGGCTACACCTTC
CDR3 protein: CASSNLGRNEDGYTF

J gene: TRBJ2-7
V gene: TRBV6-6
clone size: NA
D gene: NA
CDR3 DNA: TGTGCCAGCAGCCCCGACAGACAAACCTACGAGCAGTACTTC
CDR3 protein: CASSPDRQTYEQYF

J gene: TRBJ2-5
V gene: TRBV5-4
clone size: NA
D gene: TRBD1
CDR3 DNA: TGTGCCAGCAGCGTGACAGGGATCCAAGAGACCCAGTACTTC
CDR3 protein: CASSVTGIQETQYF

J gene: TRBJ2-5
V gene: TRBV5-1
clone size: NA
D gene: NA
CDR3 DNA: TGCGCCAGCAGCAGGTCGGTAGGAGGTCAAGAGACCCAGTACTTC
CDR3 protein: CASSRSVGGQETQYF

J gene: TRBJ2-2
V gene: TRBV27
clone size: NA
D gene: NA
CDR3 DNA: TGTGCCAGCAGGCTAGTCGGCACCGGGGAGCTGTTTTTT
CDR3 protein: CASRLVGTGELFF

J gene: TRBJ1-2
V gene: TRBV9
clone size: NA
D gene: TRBD1
CDR3 DNA: TGTGCCAGCAGCGATGGGACAGGGGGCCTCTATGGCTACACCTTC
CDR3 protein: CASSDGTGGLYGYTF

J gene: TRBJ2-3
V gene: TRBV5-4
clone size: NA
D gene: TRBD2
CDR3 DNA: TGTGCCAGCAGCTCCTGGGTGGCGGGGGGGCCGAATACGCAGTATTTT
CDR3 protein: CASSSWVAGGPNTQYF

J gene: TRBJ2-3
V gene: TRBV4-2
clone size: NA
D gene: TRBD2
CDR3 DNA: TGTGCCAGCAGCCAAGATCTAGGGTCCACTAGCGGGGGGACAGATACGCAGTATTTT
CDR3 protein: CASSQDLGSTSGGTDTQYF

J gene: TRBJ2-5
V gene: TRBV7-7
clone size: NA
D gene: NA
CDR3 DNA: TGTGCCAGCAGCTTGGCGGGACTCGAAGAGACCCAGTACTTC
CDR3 protein: CASSLAGLEETQYF

J gene: TRBJ2-6
V gene: TRBV7-2
clone size: NA
D gene: NA
CDR3 DNA: TGTGCCAGCAGCTTAGCAGGGGTAGCTGGGGCCAACGTCCTGACTTTC
CDR3 protein: CASSLAGVAGANVLTF

J gene: TRBJ1-5
V gene: TRBV29-1
clone size: NA
D gene: NA
CDR3 DNA: TGCAGCGTTGAACAGGGGCGCAATCAGCCCCAGCATTTT
CDR3 protein: CSVEQGRNQPQHF

J gene: TRBJ1-1
V gene: TRBV28
clone size: NA
D gene: NA
CDR3 DNA: TGTGCCAGCAGCCCTGGACAGCGGGGGACTGAAGCTTTCTTT
CDR3 protein: CASSPGQRGTEAFF

J gene: TRBJ2-5
V gene: TRBV9
clone size: medium-sized
D gene: NA
CDR3 DNA: TGTGCCAGCAGCGTAGGGGGAATCGGGTGGGATCAAGAGACCCAGTACTTC
CDR3 protein: CASSVGGIGWDQETQYF

J gene: TRBJ2-1
V gene: TRBV9
clone size: NA
D gene: NA
CDR3 DNA: TGTGCCAGCAGCGTAGATGGAGGCTCCTACAATGAGCAGTTCTTC
CDR3 protein: CASSVDGGSYNEQFF

J gene: TRBJ2-7
V gene: TRBV7-9
clone size: NA
D gene: NA
CDR3 DNA: TGTGCCAGCAGCTTAATCTCCTACGAGCAGTACTTC
CDR3 protein: CASSLISYEQYF

J gene: TRBJ2-1
V gene: TRBV4-1
clone size: few
D gene: NA
CDR3 DNA: TGCGCCAGCAGCCATAGTGACGGGGTGGATGAGCAGTTCTTC
CDR3 protein: CASSHSDGVDEQFF

J gene: TRBJ2-1
V gene: TRBV10-2
clone size: few
D gene: NA
CDR3 DNA: TGCGCCAGCAAAAGACTTGACAATGAGCAGTTCTTC
CDR3 protein: CASKRLDNEQFF

J gene: TRBJ1-1
V gene: TRBV4-3
clone size: NA
D gene: NA
CDR3 DNA: TGCGCCAGCAGCCAAGAGGAGGGGGTAGGGGCTGAAGCTTTCTTT
CDR3 protein: CASSQEEGVGAEAFF

J gene: TRBJ1-4
V gene: TRBV18
clone size: once
D gene: NA
CDR3 DNA: TGTGCCAGCTCACCACCTCCGCGGGAAAAACTGTTTTTT
CDR3 protein: CASSPPPREKLFF

J gene: TRBJ2-7
V gene: TRBV6-6
clone size: few
D gene: NA
CDR3 DNA: TGTGCCAGCAGTTTTACGGAGACCTACGAGCAGTACTTC
CDR3 protein: CASSFTETYEQYF

J gene: TRBJ2-5
V gene: TRBV5-6
clone size: NA
D gene: NA
CDR3 DNA: TGTGCCAGCAGCTTGGCCGACAGGTTCGAGACCCAGTACTTC
CDR3 protein: CASSLADRFETQYF

J gene: TRBJ2-2
V gene: TRBV4-1
clone size: NA
D gene: TRBD2
CDR3 DNA: TGCGCCAGCGGGAGGGATGGTAGCGGGACCGCGAACACCGGGGAGCTGTTTTTT
CDR3 protein: CASGRDGSGTANTGELFF

J gene: TRBJ2-3
V gene: TRBV27
clone size: few
D gene: NA
CDR3 DNA: TGTGCCAGCAGTTTATTTAAAGGTGGGGATACGCAGTATTTT
CDR3 protein: CASSLFKGGDTQYF

J gene: TRBJ1-4
V gene: TRBV27
clone size: NA
D gene: NA
CDR3 DNA: TGTGCCAGCAGTTTAGTCGGATCGGGGGAAAAACTGTTTTTT
CDR3 protein: CASSLVGSGEKLFF

J gene: TRBJ2-1
V gene: TRBV5-6
clone size: NA
D gene: NA
CDR3 DNA: TGTGCCAGCAGCGCGGCCACCTTACAAATCGACTCCTACAATGAGCAGTTCTTC
CDR3 protein: CASSAATLQIDSYNEQFF

J gene: TRBJ2-5
V gene: TRBV14
clone size: NA
D gene: NA
CDR3 DNA: TGTGCCAGCAGCCAAGACCTAGGCCAAGAGACCCAGTACTTC
CDR3 protein: CASSQDLGQETQYF

J gene: TRBJ2-3
V gene: TRBV7-2
clone size: NA
D gene: TRBD2
CDR3 DNA: TGTGCCAGCAGCTTGAAAGGACTAGCGGGGGGGAGCACAGATACGCAGTATTTT
CDR3 protein: CASSLKGLAGGSTDTQYF

J gene: TRBJ2-1
V gene: TRBV12-5
clone size: NA
D gene: NA
CDR3 DNA: TGTGCTAGTGGTTTGGCATACAATGAGCAGTTCTTC
CDR3 protein: CASGLAYNEQFF

J gene: TRBJ1-2
V gene: TRBV6-1
clone size: few
D gene: TRBD1
CDR3 DNA: TGTGCCAGCAGTCCCGGGACAGGGGGCAGCTATGGCTACACCTTC
CDR3 protein: CASSPGTGGSYGYTF

J gene: TRBJ1-1
V gene: TRBV9
clone size: NA
D gene: NA
CDR3 DNA: TGTGCCAGCAGCATACGAACCCAGGGTCAAGCTTTCTTT
CDR3 protein: CASSIRTQGQAFF

J gene: TRBJ1-1
V gene: TRBV5-1
clone size: NA
D gene: NA
CDR3 DNA: TGCGCCAGCAGCTTGGCTCAGCCTGGGGCTGAAGCTTTCTTT
CDR3 protein: CASSLAQPGAEAFF

J gene: TRBJ1-2
V gene: TRBV6-1
clone size: once
D gene: NA
CDR3 DNA: TGTGCCAGCAGCCCTGGGCCAGGGAACTATGGCTACACCTTC
CDR3 protein: CASSPGPGNYGYTF

J gene: TRBJ2-3
V gene: TRBV7-3
clone size: NA
D gene: NA
CDR3 DNA: TGTGCCAGCAGCTTAATTTCAGCAGATACGCAGTATTTT
CDR3 protein: CASSLISADTQYF

J gene: TRBJ1-3
V gene: TRBV10-3
clone size: few
D gene: TRBD1
CDR3 DNA: TGTGCCATCAGCGGCCTAGGGCAGGGGGCGCAGGGGAACACCATATATTTT
CDR3 protein: CAISGLGQGAQGNTIYF

J gene: TRBJ2-2
V gene: TRBV5-1
clone size: NA
D gene: NA
CDR3 DNA: TGCGCCAGCAGCTTGGTAGTGGGGGCGAACACCGGGGAGCTGTTTTTT
CDR3 protein: CASSLVVGANTGELFF

J gene: TRBJ1-6
V gene: TRBV5-1
clone size: NA
D gene: TRBD1
CDR3 DNA: TGCGCCAGCAGCTTAGACAGGGATGATTCACCCCTCCACTTT
CDR3 protein: CASSLDRDDSPLHF

J gene: TRBJ2-3
V gene: TRBV7-3
clone size: once
D gene: NA
CDR3 DNA: TGTGCCAGCAGCCTTGGACCGAAAGATACGCAGTATTTT
CDR3 protein: CASSLGPKDTQYF

J gene: TRBJ2-7
V gene: TRBV28
clone size: medium-sized
D gene: NA
CDR3 DNA: TGTGCCAGCAGTTTCCGAGGGGTAGGGCAGTACTTC
CDR3 protein: CASSFRGVGQYF

J gene: TRBJ1-1
V gene: TRBV18
clone size: NA
D gene: NA
CDR3 DNA: TGTGCCAGCTCACCACTCCCCCCTGCGAGGGACACTGAAGCTTTCTTT
CDR3 protein: CASSPLPPARDTEAFF

J gene: TRBJ2-7
V gene: TRBV27
clone size: few
D gene: NA
CDR3 DNA: TGTGCCATCCCTAATAACGGGACAACTTCCTACGAGCAGTACTTC
CDR3 protein: CAIPNNGTTSYEQYF

J gene: TRBJ2-1
V gene: TRBV5-4
clone size: NA
D gene: TRBD2
CDR3 DNA: TGTGCCAGCAGCTTGGCCGGGGGGGGGATGTACAATGAGCAGTTCTTC
CDR3 protein: CASSLAGGGMYNEQFF

J gene: TRBJ2-5
V gene: TRBV29-1
clone size: NA
D gene: NA
CDR3 DNA: TGCAGCGTTGCAAGATGGGAGGTAGTAGAGACCCAGTACTTC
CDR3 protein: CSVARWEVVETQYF

J gene: TRBJ2-1
V gene: TRBV15
clone size: NA
D gene: NA
CDR3 DNA: TGTGCCACCAGCAGAGGGTCGACGCGATACAATGAGCAGTTCTTC
CDR3 protein: CATSRGSTRYNEQFF

J gene: TRBJ2-7
V gene: TRBV7-6
clone size: NA
D gene: TRBD2
CDR3 DNA: TGTGCCAGCAGCCATACCCCGGGACTAGCGGTCTACGAGCAGTACTTC
CDR3 protein: CASSHTPGLAVYEQYF

J gene: TRBJ2-7
V gene: TRBV28
clone size: NA
D gene: NA
CDR3 DNA: TGTGCCAGCGGTTCGCCATGGGAGGTTTACGAGCAGTACTTC
CDR3 protein: CASGSPWEVYEQYF

J gene: TRBJ2-1
V gene: TRBV6-1
clone size: NA
D gene: TRBD1
CDR3 DNA: TGTGCCAGCAGTGAAATGGGGACAGGGGGCAATGAGCAGTTCTTC
CDR3 protein: CASSEMGTGGNEQFF

J gene: TRBJ2-2
V gene: TRBV4-1
clone size: NA
D gene: NA
CDR3 DNA: TGCGCCAGCAGAGGCGGAACGAACACCGGGGAGCTGTTTTTT
CDR3 protein: CASRGGTNTGELFF

J gene: TRBJ1-1
V gene: TRBV5-1
clone size: NA
D gene: NA
CDR3 DNA: TGCGCCAGCAGCCGGGACGGGTTCATGAACACTGAAGCTTTCTTT
CDR3 protein: CASSRDGFMNTEAFF

J gene: TRBJ2-7
V gene: TRBV7-8
clone size: NA
D gene: NA
CDR3 DNA: TGTGCCAGCAGCCCCATAGGAGAGGGGTCCTACGAGCAGTACTTC
CDR3 protein: CASSPIGEGSYEQYF

J gene: TRBJ2-7
V gene: TRBV11-1
clone size: once
D gene: NA
CDR3 DNA: TGTGCCAGCAGCTTAATGGGGGCATATACGTCCTACGAGCAGTACTTC
CDR3 protein: CASSLMGAYTSYEQYF

J gene: TRBJ2-3
V gene: TRBV11-3
clone size: NA
D gene: NA
CDR3 DNA: TGTGCCAGCAGCTTAGATTCTAGGGGCGATACGCAGTATTTT
CDR3 protein: CASSLDSRGDTQYF

J gene: TRBJ2-1
V gene: TRBV7-2
clone size: medium-sized
D gene: TRBD1
CDR3 DNA: TGTGCCAGCAGCTTTGGACAGGGGCTGGGGCGTGAGCAGTTCTTC
CDR3 protein: CASSFGQGLGREQFF